This entry features one T cell receptor (beta chain) sequence. The antigen remains unidentified. Blood got drawn at baseline, again on cycle 4 day 1, and then on cycle 7 day 1. The sample originates from a study of OX40 agonist ivuxolimab in advanced cancers. Across the whole study: While on treatment, patients had intravenous ivuxolimab at 0.01 to 10 mg/kg every 2 weeks.

TCRdb's table, derived via immunoSEQ multiplex PCR, lists solely in-frame clones and lacks some. The table includes about 58,000 clones, around 87% detected once. Trimming left V 2 bases short and J 0 bases short, with 11 bases between. There are 17 residues in the CDR3. Germline assignment: CDR1 LNHDA and CDR2 SQIVND (reference sequence). Study-level findings and limits: CD4+ T cells averaged fewer expanded clones than CD8+ T cells.

The sequencing used CD4+ or CD8+ T cells sorted from blood, collected in a trial of the OX40 agonist ivuxolimab. The clonotype was recovered from an adult with an advanced solid tumor such as melanoma, head and neck, liver or kidney cancer. The V call is TRBV19, the J call TRBJ2-6; D perhaps matches TRBD1 (6 bases). The CDR3 sequence: CASSIRDTVSGANVLTF. The CDR3 DNA reads TGTGCCAGTAGTATAAGGGACACTGTCTCTGGGGCCAACGTCCTGACTTTC.